Sequencing of this T cell receptor beta chain was carried out in a study of T cells in Graves' hyperthyroidism and ophthalmopathy. There were TCR beta CDR3 regions amplified from RNA transcripts. An initial round of RT-PCR targeting the TCR CDR3 relied on the HTBI primer set. TCRdb processed the multiplex PCR reads anew with MiXCR; each CDR3 protein has one entry. This table holds 100,000 to 130,000 distinct CDR3 sequences, roughly 15% found once. Germline assignment: CDR1 MRHNA and CDR2 SNTAGT. With 4 bases removed from V and 0 bases from J, the gap between germline ends came to 13 bases. The CDR3 consists of 16 residues.

The origin of this receptor is a woman aged 45-60 years with Graves' hyperthyroidism. The material sequenced was blood. The J gene is TRBJ2-1, the V gene TRBV6-4; the D is unclear. The CDR3 loop is CASSALGKTSYNEQFF. The CDR3 DNA reads TGTGCCAGCAGTGCCCTAGGAAAGACCTCCTACAATGAGCAGTTCTTC.